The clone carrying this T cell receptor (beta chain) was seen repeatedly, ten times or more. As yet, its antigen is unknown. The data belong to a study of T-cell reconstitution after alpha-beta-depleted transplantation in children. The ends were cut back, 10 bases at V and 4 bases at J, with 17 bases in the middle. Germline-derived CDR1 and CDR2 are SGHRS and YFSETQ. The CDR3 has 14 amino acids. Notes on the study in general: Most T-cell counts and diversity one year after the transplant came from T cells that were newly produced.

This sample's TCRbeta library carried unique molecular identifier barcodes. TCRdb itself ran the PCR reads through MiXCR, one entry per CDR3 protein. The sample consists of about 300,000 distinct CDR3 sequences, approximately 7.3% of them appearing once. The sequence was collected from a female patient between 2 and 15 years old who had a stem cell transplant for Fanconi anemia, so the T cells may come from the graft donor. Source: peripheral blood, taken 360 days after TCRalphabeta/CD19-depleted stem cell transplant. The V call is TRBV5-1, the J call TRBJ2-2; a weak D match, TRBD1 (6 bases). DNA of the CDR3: TGCGCCGTAAGACAGGAGTTCGGCACCGGGGAGCTGTTTTTT. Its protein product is CAVRQEFGTGELFF.